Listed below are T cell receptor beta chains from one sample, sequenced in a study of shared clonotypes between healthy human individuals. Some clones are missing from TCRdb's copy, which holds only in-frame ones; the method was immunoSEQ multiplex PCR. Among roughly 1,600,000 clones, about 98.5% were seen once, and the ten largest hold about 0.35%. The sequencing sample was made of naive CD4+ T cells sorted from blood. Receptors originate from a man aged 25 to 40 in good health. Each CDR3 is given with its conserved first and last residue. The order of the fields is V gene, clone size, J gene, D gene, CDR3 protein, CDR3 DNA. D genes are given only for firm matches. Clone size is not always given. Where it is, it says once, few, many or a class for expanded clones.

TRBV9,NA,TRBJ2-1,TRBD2,CASSTGTSPYNEQFF,TGTGCCAGCAGTACCGGGACTAGCCCCTACAATGAGCAGTTCTTC
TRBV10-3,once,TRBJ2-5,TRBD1,CAISESRDRVRGRPGQETQYF,TGTGCCATCAGTGAGTCTCGGGACAGGGTACGCGGGAGACCGGGGCAAGAGACCCAGTACTTC
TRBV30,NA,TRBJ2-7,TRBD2,CAWDALAGAGEQYF,TGTGCCTGGGATGCACTAGCGGGGGCGGGTGAGCAGTACTTC
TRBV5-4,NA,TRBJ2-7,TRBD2,CASSLGLPGLGSEQYF,TGTGCCAGCAGCTTGGGTCTCCCGGGACTAGGTTCCGAGCAGTACTTC
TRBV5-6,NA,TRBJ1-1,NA,CASSLRSDITLPQPFF,TGTGCCAGCAGCTTAAGGTCGGACATTACGCTACCGCAGCCTTTCTTT
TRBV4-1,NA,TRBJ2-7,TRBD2,CASSQLAVAYEQYF,TGCGCCAGCAGCCAACTAGCGGTAGCCTACGAGCAGTACTTC
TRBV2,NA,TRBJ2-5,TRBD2,CASLAAKGETQYF,TGTGCCAGCCTAGCGGCAAAGGGGGAGACCCAGTACTTC
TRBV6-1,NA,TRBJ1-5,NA,CASRSTPDQHF,TGTGCCAGCAGATCCACACCTGACCAGCATTTT
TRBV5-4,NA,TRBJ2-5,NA,CASSVARVTETQYF,TGTGCCAGCAGCGTGGCGCGGGTGACAGAGACCCAGTACTTC
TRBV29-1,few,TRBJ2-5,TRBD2,CSVTSGQETQYF,TGCAGCGTGACTAGCGGCCAAGAGACCCAGTACTTC
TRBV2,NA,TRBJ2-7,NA,CASFQDSSYEQYF,TGTGCCAGTTTTCAGGACTCCTCCTACGAGCAGTACTTC
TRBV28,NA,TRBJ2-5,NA,CASSFAQLSQETQYF,TGTGCCAGCAGTTTCGCACAGCTCTCCCAAGAGACCCAGTACTTC
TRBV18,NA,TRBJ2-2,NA,CASSPADYTGELFF,TGTGCCAGCTCACCGGCGGATTACACCGGGGAGCTGTTTTTT
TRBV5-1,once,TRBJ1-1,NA,CASSLALGNTEAFF,TGCGCCAGCAGCTTGGCCCTAGGGAACACTGAAGCTTTCTTT
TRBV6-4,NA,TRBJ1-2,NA,CASSRGERYGYTF,TGTGCCAGCAGCAGGGGAGAGAGATATGGCTACACCTTC
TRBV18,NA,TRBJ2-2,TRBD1,CASSRGQGVMDTGELFF,TGTGCCAGCTCACGAGGACAGGGGGTGATGGACACCGGGGAGCTGTTTTTT
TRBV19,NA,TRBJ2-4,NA,CASSNLQGFVQYF,TGTGCCAGTAGTAATCTACAGGGCTTTGTTCAGTACTTC
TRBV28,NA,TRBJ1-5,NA,CASSLRVINGQPQHF,TGTGCCAGCAGTTTACGGGTCATTAATGGACAGCCCCAGCATTTT
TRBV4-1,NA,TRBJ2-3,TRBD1,CASSPGQHKVDTQYF,TGCGCCAGCAGCCCGGGACAGCATAAAGTGGATACGCAGTATTTT
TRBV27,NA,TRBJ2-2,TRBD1,CASRIGQGNTGELFF,TGTGCCAGCAGGATTGGACAGGGGAACACCGGGGAGCTGTTTTTT
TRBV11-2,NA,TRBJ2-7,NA,CASSLVAKRGEQYF,TGTGCCAGCAGCTTAGTGGCGAAAAGGGGCGAGCAGTACTTC
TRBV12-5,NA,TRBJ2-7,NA,CASAHPHVRRDSDSYEQYF,TGTGCTAGTGCCCATCCCCACGTGAGGCGGGACTCCGACTCCTACGAGCAGTACTTC
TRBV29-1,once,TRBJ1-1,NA,CSGGRANTEAFF,TGCAGCGGCGGACGGGCGAACACTGAAGCTTTCTTT
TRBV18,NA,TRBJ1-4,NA,CASSPPGQNEKLFF,TGTGCCAGCTCTCCACCCGGGCAAAATGAAAAACTGTTTTTT
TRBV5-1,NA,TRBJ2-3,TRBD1,CASSLFGTDLTDTQYF,TGCGCCAGCAGCTTGTTCGGGACAGACCTCACAGATACGCAGTATTTT
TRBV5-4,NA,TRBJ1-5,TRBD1,CASSHGTGANQPQHF,TGTGCCAGCAGTCACGGGACAGGGGCAAATCAGCCCCAGCATTTT
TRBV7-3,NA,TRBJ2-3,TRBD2,CASSSGLAGGSTDTQYF,TGTGCCAGCAGCTCCGGACTAGCGGGAGGTAGCACAGATACGCAGTATTTT
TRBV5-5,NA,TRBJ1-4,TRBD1,CASSPRTGTNEKLFF,TGTGCCAGCAGCCCGAGGACAGGAACTAATGAAAAACTGTTTTTT
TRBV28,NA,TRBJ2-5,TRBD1,CASRPGGQETQYF,TGTGCCAGCAGGCCAGGGGGCCAAGAGACCCAGTACTTC
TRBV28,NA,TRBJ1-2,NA,CASSPYGEGYTF,TGTGCCAGCAGTCCATACGGGGAAGGCTACACCTTC
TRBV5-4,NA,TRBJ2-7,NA,CASSLAPPYEQYF,TGTGCCAGCAGCTTGGCTCCCCCCTACGAGCAGTACTTC
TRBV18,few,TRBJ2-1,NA,CATLRSDRSYNEQFF,TGTGCCACCCTGAGGAGCGATCGGTCCTACAATGAGCAGTTCTTC
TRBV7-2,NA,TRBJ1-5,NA,CASKKEGNQPQHF,TGTGCCAGCAAGAAGGAGGGCAATCAGCCCCAGCATTTT
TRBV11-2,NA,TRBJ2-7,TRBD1,CASSLSWDSSYEQYF,TGTGCCAGCAGCTTATCGTGGGACAGCTCCTACGAGCAGTACTTC
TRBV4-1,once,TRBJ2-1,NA,CASSQFLSSYNEQFF,TGCGCCAGCAGCCAATTCCTAAGCTCCTACAATGAGCAGTTCTTC
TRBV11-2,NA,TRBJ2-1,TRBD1,CASSPRQGALRYNEQFF,TGTGCCAGCAGCCCTCGACAGGGGGCCCTACGGTACAATGAGCAGTTCTTC
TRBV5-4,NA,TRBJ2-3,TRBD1,CASSLETGRPDTQYF,TGTGCCAGCAGCTTGGAGACAGGGCGCCCAGATACGCAGTATTTT
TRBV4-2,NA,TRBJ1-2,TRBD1,CASSQEAGTVNGYTF,TGTGCCAGCAGCCAAGAAGCCGGGACAGTGAATGGCTACACCTTC
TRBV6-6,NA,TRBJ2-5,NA,CASSPLKETQYF,TGTGCCAGCAGTCCCCTCAAAGAGACCCAGTACTTC